This paragraph covers one TCR beta chain sequence. This clonotype was found many times. What antigen it recognizes has not been identified. Per-base quality was not reported, and no clone a single base away is much larger than it. Sequenced using an Illumina HiSeq 2000. TCR beta chain libraries were generated through multiplex PCR amplification. High-throughput sequencing was used to analyze the amplified TCR beta chain products. TCRdb's own reprocessing of the public reads used fastp at Q25 and MiXCR and kept productive beta chains. Each CDR3 protein gets just one entry, which takes the most common genes and DNA from the rows behind it. The sample table holds 83,000 or so distinct CDR3 sequences, of which roughly a fifth were seen once. The ten largest account for around 2.5% of the sample. The axillary draining lymph nodes of breast cancer patients were the source of the lymph node samples. The CDR3 measures 17 amino acids from cysteine to phenylalanine. Only the CDR3 portion is preserved as DNA: 51 bases, with reading frame beginning at the first base. V is pared back by 3 bases and J by 0 bases, with 12 bases lying between the germline termini. CDR1 and CDR2 were assigned from the germline V gene as MGHDK and SYGVNS.

The data belong to a study of breast tumors, draining lymph nodes, adjacent tissues (TCRdb year 2016). A note on the overall study: TCR beta repertoires were compared across tumor, adjacent nontumor tissue and axillary lymph nodes obtained from breast cancer patients. In human breast cancer, the study set out to evaluate how tumor, surrounding tissue and draining lymph node repertoires relate to one another and whether T cells may move between these sites.

Study-wide findings and limitations: The similarity between tumor and nontumor tissue repertoires was significantly greater in luminal-like breast cancer than in basal-like breast cancer. The data were considered consistent with the idea that most tumor T cells come from the lymph node and then expand in tumor tissue. The study presented the conclusion that tumor T cells originate in lymph nodes as consistent with a hypothesis, not as something directly demonstrated. T-cell repertoire diversity in tumors was found to be lower than in lymph nodes but higher than in nontumor tissue, and preferential V and J gene usage was observed.

This TCR came from a female donor with breast cancer. Some clones in this sample may be carry-over from other donors' samples. Sequenced sample: axillary lymph node tissue. The receptor chain draws on TRBV25-1 and TRBJ2-6; the D gene is perhaps TRBD1, on 6 matching bases. The CDR3 region: CASSDRTASSGANVLTF. The bases are TGTGCCAGCAGTGATCGGACAGCGAGCTCTGGGGCCAACGTCCTGACTTTC. Joined to the reference TRBV25-1 and TRBJ2-6 proteins, this CDR3 gives the full variable domain: EADIYQTPRYLVIGTGKKITLECSQTMGHDKMYWYQQDPGMELHLIHYSYGVNSTEKGDLSSESTVSRIRTEHFPLTLESARPSHTSQYLCASSDRTASSGANVLTFGAGSRLTVL.